The sequence of this TCR beta chain was determined in a study of Graves' ophthalmopathy and Graves' hyperthyroidism. Broader study findings: Progression of ophthalmopathy was predicted by the model with 60% to 71% sensitivity and less than 85% specificity. Thyroid clonotypes that were expanded above 0.001 frequency mostly also appeared in blood.

Germline lookup yields CDR1 SGHAT and CDR2 FQDESV (reference sequence). The CDR3 contains 15 residues. V shed 8 bases and J shed 3 bases, with 19 bases lying between them. The TCR beta CDR3 regions underwent amplification from RNA transcripts. Scientists carried out first-round RT-PCR using HTBI primers and then a second-round multiplex PCR. TCRdb re-analysed the multiplex PCR reads in MiXCR, keeping a single row per CDR3 protein. The sample yields some 520,000 distinct CDR3 sequences, around an eighth seen once. With respect to this clonotype: Its antigen is not known. A read error may be the cause here, since a much bigger clone is one base away.

This receptor was identified in a woman in her 30s with Graves' ophthalmopathy. The sample comprised blood. The chain links TRBV11-1 to TRBJ2-5, with no clear D. The CDR3 DNA reads TGTGCCAGCGGTTACACCGGGTCTTATGAAGAGACCCAGTACTTC. It codes for CASGYTGSYEETQYF.